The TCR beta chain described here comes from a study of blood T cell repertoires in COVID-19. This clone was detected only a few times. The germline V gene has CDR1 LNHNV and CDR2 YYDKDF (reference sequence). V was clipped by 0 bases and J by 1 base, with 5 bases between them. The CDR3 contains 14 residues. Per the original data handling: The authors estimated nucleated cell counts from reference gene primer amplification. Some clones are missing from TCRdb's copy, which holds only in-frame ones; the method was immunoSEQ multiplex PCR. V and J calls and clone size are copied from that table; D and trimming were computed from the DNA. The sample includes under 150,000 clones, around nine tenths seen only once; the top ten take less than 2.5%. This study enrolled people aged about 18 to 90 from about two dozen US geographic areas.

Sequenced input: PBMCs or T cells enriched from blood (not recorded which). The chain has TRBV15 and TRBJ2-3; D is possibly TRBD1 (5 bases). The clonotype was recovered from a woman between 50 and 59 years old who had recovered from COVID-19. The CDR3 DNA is TGTGCCACCAGCAGAGACAGGGGCACAGATACGCAGTATTTT. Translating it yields CATSRDRGTDTQYF.